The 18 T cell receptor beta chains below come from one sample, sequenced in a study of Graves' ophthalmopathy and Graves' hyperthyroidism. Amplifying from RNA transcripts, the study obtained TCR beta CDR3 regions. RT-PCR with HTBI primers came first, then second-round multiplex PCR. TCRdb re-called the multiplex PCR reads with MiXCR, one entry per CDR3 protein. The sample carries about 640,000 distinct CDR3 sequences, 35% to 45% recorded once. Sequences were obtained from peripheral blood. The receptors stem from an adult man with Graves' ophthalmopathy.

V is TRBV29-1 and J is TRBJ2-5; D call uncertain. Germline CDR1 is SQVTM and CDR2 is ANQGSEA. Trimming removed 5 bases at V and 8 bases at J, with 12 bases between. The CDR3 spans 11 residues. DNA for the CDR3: TGCAGCGTTAACCCTTCGAGTACCCAGTACTTC. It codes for CSVNPSSTQYF.

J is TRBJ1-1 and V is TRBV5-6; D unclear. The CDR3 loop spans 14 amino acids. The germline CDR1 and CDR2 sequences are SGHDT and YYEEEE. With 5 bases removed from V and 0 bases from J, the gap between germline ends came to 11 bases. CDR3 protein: CASRQQLMNTEAFF. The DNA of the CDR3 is TGTGCCAGCAGGCAGCAGCTCATGAACACTGAAGCTTTCTTT.

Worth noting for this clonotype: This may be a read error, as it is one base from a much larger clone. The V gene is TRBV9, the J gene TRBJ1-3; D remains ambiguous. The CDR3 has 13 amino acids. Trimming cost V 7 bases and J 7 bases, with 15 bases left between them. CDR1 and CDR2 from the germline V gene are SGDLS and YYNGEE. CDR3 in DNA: TGTGCCAGCGGCCAAGATAATCTCAACACCATATATTTT. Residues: CASGQDNLNTIYF.

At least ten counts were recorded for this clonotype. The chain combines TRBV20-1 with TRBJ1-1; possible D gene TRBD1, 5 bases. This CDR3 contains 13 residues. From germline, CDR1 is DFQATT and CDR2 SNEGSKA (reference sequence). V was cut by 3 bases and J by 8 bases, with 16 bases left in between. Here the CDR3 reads CSARKGTQVEAFF. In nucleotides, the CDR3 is TGCAGTGCTAGGAAGGGGACCCAGGTCGAAGCTTTCTTT.

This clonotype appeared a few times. The CDR3 is CASSQTRSMSQTQYF. CDR3 sequence (DNA): TGTGCCAGCAGCCAGACTAGATCTATGTCCCAGACCCAGTACTTC. This chain joins TRBV6-1 and TRBJ2-5; possible D gene TRBD2, 6 bases. Germline V gives CDR1 MNHNS, CDR2 SASEGT. The CDR3 runs 15 residues. The germline V and J ends were trimmed by 6 bases and 6 bases, with 20 bases remaining between them.

In nucleotides, the CDR3 is TGTGCCAGCAGCCTCGCAGCAGGGAGGGGTAATCAGCCCCAGCATTTT. This sequence encodes CASSLAAGRGNQPQHF. The gene calls are TRBV19 and TRBJ1-5; D perhaps matches TRBD1 (5 bases). V lost 9 bases, J lost 4 bases, and 22 bases lay in between. Germline-derived CDR1 and CDR2 are LNHDA and SQIVND (reference sequence). This CDR3 is 16 amino acids long.

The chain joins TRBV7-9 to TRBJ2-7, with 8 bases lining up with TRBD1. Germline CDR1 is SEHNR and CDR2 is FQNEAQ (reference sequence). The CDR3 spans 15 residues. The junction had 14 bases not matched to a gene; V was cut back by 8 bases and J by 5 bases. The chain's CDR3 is CASSPPATGVHEQYF. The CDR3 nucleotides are TGTGCCAGCTCACCACCGGCGACAGGGGTCCACGAGCAGTACTTC.

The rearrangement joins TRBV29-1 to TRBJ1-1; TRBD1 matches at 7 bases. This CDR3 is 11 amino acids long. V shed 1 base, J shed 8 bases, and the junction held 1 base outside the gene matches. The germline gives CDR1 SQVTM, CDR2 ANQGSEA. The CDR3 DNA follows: TGCAGCGTTGAAGGGGACAGAGAAGCTTTCTTT. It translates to CSVEGDREAFF.

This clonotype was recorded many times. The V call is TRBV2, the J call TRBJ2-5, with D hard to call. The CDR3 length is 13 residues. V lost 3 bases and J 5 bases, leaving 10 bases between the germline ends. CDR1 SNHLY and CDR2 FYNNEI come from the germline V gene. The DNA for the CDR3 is TGTGCCAGCAGTGAGGTGGGCCGGGAGACCCAGTACTTC. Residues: CASSEVGRETQYF.

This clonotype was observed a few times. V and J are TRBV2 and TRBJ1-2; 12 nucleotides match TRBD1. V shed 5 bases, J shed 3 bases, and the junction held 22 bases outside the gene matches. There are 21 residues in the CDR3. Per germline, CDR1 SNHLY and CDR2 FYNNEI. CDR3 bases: TGTGCCAGCAGTTCTGCCGGGACAGGGGGCTTCGATAGCTATGGGCACTATGGCTACACCTTC. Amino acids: CASSSAGTGGFDSYGHYGYTF. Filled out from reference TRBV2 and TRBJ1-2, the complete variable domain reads EPEVTQTPSHQVTQMGQEVILRCVPISNHLYFYWYRQILGQKVEFLVSFYNNEISEKSEIFDDQFSVERPDGSNFTLKIRSTKLEDSAMYFCASSSAGTGGFDSYGHYGYTFGSGTRLTVV.

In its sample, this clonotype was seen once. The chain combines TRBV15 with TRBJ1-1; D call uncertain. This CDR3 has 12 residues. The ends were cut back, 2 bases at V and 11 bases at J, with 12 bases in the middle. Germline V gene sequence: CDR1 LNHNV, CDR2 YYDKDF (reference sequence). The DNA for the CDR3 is TGTGCCACCAGCAGACGTAGAGGGAACGCTTTCTTT. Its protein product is CATSRRRGNAFF.

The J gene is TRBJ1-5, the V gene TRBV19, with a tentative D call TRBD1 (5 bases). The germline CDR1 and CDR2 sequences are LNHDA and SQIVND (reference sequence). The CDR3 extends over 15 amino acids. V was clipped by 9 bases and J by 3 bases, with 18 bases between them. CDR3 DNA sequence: TGTGCCAGCAGTCCCTCCCGGGGCACCAATCAGCCCCAGCATTTT. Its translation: CASSPSRGTNQPQHF.

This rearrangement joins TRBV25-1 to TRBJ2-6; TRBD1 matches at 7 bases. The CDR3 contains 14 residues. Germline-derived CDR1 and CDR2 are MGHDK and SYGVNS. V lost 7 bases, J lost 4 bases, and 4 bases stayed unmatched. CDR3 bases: TGTGCCAGCAATCAAGGGGGCGGGGCCAACGTCCTGACTTTC. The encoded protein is CASNQGGGANVLTF.

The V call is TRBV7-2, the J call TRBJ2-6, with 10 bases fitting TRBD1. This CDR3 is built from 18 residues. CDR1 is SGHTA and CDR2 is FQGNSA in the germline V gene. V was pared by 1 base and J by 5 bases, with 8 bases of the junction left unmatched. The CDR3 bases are TGTGCCAGCAGCTTAGGGACAGGGGGAGCTGGAAGGGCCAACGTCCTGACTTTC. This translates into CASSLGTGGAGRANVLTF.

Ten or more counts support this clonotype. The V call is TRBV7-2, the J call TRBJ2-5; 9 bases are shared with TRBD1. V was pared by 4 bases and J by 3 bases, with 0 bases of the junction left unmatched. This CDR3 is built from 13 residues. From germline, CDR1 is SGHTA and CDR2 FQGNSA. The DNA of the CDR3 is TGTGCCAGCAGCTGGGACAGGGAAGAGACCCAGTACTTC. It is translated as CASSWDREETQYF.

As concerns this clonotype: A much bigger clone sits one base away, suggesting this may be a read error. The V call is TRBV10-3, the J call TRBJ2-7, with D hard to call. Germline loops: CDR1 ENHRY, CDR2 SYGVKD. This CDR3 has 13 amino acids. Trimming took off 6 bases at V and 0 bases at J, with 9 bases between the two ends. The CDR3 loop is CAIRRISSYEQYF. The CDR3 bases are TGTGCCATCAGACGGATCAGCTCCTACGAGCAGTACTTC.

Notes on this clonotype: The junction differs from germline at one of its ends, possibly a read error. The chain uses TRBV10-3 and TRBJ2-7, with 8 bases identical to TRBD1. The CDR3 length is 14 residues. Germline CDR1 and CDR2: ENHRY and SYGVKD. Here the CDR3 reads CAISEGTGTGELYF. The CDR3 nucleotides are TGTGCCATCAGTGAGGGGACAGGAACCGGGGAGCTGTACTTC.

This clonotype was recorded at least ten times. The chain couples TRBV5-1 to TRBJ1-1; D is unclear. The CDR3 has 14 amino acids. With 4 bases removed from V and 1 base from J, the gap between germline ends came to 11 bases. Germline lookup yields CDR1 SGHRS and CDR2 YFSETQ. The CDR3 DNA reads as TGCGCCAGCAGCAGGAATGGGGAGAACACTGAAGCTTTCTTT. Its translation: CASSRNGENTEAFF. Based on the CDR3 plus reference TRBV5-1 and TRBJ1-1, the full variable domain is KAGVTQTPRYLIKTRGQQVTLSCSPISGHRSVSWYQQTPGQGLQFLFEYFSETQRNKGNFPGRFSGRQFSNSRSEMNVSTLELGDSALYLCASSRNGENTEAFFGQGTRLTVV.